This paragraph reports one TCR beta chain. What it binds is not known. The sample belongs to a study of STAT5B mutations in CD4+ large granular lymphocyte leukemia. Findings and limits, study-wide: Patient CD4-sorted repertoires stayed more clonal than healthy ones after leukemic-clone removal.

Sequencing was at survey level. Original processing notes: Productive clonotypes were detectable down to 2.59 x 10-5 frequency. TCRdb's table, derived via immunoSEQ multiplex PCR, lists solely in-frame clones and lacks some. V, J and clone size are those of that table, while D and trimming were read from the DNA. Of about 31,000 clones detected, approximately 88% appear once; the ten largest clones hold around 0.41%. Input material: CD4+ T cells from blood buffy coats. This sequence was found in a human donor in good health.

CDR3 residues: CASSPGRENYEQYF. Here the CDR3 DNA reads TGTGCCAGCTCACCGGGCAGGGAGAACTACGAGCAGTACTTC. The J gene is TRBJ2-7, the V gene TRBV18; D is perhaps TRBD1 or TRBD2 (5 bases each). Per germline, CDR1 KGHSH and CDR2 LQKENI. V was pared by 3 bases and J by 3 bases, with 12 bases between. The CDR3 runs to 14 residues.